Listed below are T cell receptor beta chains from one sample, sequenced in a study of cytomegalovirus exposure and HLA in healthy donors. Only in-frame clones appear in the TCRdb table, and some are missing; sequencing was by immunoSEQ multiplex PCR. The sample has about 270,000 clones, more than 55% seen once; the top ten hold about 2.1%. What was sequenced was PBMCs. All receptors come from a female donor in good health and CMV-seronegative. Each CDR3 is given with its conserved first and last residue. Each record gives: V gene, J gene, CDR3 protein.

v_gene: TRBV6-1; j_gene: TRBJ2-1; CDR3aa: CASSDQRAKYNEQFF
v_gene: TRBV7-9; j_gene: TRBJ1-5; CDR3aa: CASSLGGPPQHF
v_gene: TRBV12-1; j_gene: TRBJ2-3; CDR3aa: CASSHTVESTSGGSTDTQYF
v_gene: TRBV9; j_gene: TRBJ1-2; CDR3aa: CASSVSRGAYTF
v_gene: TRBV28; j_gene: TRBJ2-1; CDR3aa: CASSFAPLQGWAVSYNEQFF
v_gene: TRBV27; j_gene: TRBJ2-1; CDR3aa: CASSRTSGRAEQFF
v_gene: TRBV18; j_gene: TRBJ1-5; CDR3aa: CASSPLPGNQPQHF
v_gene: TRBV28; j_gene: TRBJ2-7; CDR3aa: CASRLFLSREGLTYEQYF
v_gene: TRBV5-4; j_gene: TRBJ1-1; CDR3aa: CASTTGPQNLNTEAFF
v_gene: TRBV5-1; j_gene: TRBJ2-1; CDR3aa: CASSYPAPVAGVSYNEQFF